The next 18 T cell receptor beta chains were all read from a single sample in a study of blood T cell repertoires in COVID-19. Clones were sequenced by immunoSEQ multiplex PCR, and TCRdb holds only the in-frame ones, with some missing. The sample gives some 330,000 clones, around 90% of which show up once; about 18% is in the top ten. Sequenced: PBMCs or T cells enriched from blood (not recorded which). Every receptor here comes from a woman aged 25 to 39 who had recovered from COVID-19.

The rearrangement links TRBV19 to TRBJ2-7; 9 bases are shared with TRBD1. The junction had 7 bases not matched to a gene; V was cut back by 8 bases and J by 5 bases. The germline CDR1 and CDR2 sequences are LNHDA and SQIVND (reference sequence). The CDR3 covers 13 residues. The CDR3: CASGGTGSHEQYF. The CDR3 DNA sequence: TGTGCCAGTGGCGGGACAGGGTCCCACGAGCAGTACTTC. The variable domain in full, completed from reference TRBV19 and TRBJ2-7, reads DGGITQSPKYLFRKEGQNVTLSCEQNLNHDAMYWYRQDPGQGLRLIYYSQIVNDFQKGDIAEGYSVSREKKESFPLTVTSAQKNPTAFYLCASGGTGSHEQYFGPGTRLTVT.

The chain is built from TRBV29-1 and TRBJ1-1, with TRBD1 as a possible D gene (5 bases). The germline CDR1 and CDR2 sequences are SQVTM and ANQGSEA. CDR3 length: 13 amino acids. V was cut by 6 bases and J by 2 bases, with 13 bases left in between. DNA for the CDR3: TGCAGCGTATTTCTGGGGGGAAACACTGAAGCTTTCTTT. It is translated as CSVFLGGNTEAFF.

CDR3 residues: CASTLADTQYF. As DNA, the CDR3 is TGTGCCAGCACCCTCGCAGATACGCAGTATTTT. J is TRBJ2-3 and V is TRBV12-3 or TRBV12-4; D call uncertain. With 7 bases removed from V and 4 bases from J, the gap between germline ends came to 6 bases. The CDR3 contains 11 residues.

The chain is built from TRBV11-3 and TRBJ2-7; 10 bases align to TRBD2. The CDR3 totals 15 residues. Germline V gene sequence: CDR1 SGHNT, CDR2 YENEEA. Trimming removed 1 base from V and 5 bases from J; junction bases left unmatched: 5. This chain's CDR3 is CASSLVWTSGNEQYF. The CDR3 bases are TGTGCCAGCAGCTTAGTATGGACTAGCGGAAACGAGCAGTACTTC.

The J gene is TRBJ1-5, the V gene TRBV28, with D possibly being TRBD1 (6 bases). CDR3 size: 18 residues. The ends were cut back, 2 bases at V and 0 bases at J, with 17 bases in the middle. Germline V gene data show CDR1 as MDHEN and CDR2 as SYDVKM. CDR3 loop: CASSLGWAGVTSNQPQHF. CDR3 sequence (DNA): TGTGCCAGCAGTTTAGGGTGGGCAGGGGTTACTAGCAATCAGCCCCAGCATTTT.

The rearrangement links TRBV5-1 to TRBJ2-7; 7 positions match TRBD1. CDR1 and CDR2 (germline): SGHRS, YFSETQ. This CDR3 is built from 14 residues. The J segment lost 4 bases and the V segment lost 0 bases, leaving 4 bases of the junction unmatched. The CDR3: CASSLAGTAYEQYF. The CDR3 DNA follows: TGCGCCAGCAGCTTGGCCGGGACAGCATACGAGCAGTACTTC.

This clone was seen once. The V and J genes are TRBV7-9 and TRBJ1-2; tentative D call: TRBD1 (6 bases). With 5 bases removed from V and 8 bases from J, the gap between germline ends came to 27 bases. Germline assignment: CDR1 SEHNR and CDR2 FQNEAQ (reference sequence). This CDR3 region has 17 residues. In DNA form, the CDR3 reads TGTGCCAGCAGCCGGGGACAACGCATCGATCTCGGAGGAGGCTACACCTTC. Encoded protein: CASSRGQRIDLGGGYTF.

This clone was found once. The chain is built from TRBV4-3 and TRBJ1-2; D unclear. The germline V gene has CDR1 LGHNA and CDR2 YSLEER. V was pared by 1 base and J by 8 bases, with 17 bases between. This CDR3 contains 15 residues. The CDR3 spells CASSQGNRAGVGYTF. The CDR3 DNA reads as TGCGCCAGCAGCCAAGGGAACCGGGCCGGGGTGGGCTACACCTTC.

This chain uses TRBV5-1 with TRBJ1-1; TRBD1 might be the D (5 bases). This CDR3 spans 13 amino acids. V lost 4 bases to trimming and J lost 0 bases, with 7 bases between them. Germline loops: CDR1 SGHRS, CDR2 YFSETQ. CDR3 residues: CASSGGLNTEAFF. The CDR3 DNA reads TGCGCCAGCAGCGGGGGGTTGAACACTGAAGCTTTCTTT.

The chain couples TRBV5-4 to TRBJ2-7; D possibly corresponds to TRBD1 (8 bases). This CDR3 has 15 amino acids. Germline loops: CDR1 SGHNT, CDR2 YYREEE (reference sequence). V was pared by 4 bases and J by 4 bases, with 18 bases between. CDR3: CASSLTDRGGYEQYF. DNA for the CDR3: TGTGCCAGCAGCCTTACAGACAGGGGAGGGTACGAGCAGTACTTC.

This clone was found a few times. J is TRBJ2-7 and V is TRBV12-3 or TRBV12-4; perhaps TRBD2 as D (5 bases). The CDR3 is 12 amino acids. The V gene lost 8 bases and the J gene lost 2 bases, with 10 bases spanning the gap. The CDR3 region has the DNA TGTGCCAGCCGTACGGGAACCTACGAGCAGTACTTC. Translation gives CASRTGTYEQYF.

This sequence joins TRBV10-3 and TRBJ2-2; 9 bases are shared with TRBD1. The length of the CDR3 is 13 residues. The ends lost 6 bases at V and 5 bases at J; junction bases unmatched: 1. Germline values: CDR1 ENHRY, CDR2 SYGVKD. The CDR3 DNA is TGTGCCATCAGGGGACAGGGTACCGGGGAGCTGTTTTTT. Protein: CAIRGQGTGELFF.

In DNA form, the CDR3 reads TGCGCCAGCAGCCAAGTCTCATCTCGGGAGCAGTACTTC. It encodes CASSQVSSREQYF. The J gene is TRBJ2-7, the V gene TRBV4-1; D unclear. The CDR3 sequence is 13 residues long. Trimming cost V 1 base and J 7 bases, with 11 bases left between them. Germline values: CDR1 MGHRA, CDR2 YSYEKL.

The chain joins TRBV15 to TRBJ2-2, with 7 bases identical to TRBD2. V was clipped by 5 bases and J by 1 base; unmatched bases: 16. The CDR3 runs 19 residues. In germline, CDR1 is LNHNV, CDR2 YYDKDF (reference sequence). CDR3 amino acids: CATSLLGGGKIRNTGELFF. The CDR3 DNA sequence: TGTGCCACCAGCTTACTGGGGGGAGGGAAGATTAGGAACACCGGGGAGCTGTTTTTT. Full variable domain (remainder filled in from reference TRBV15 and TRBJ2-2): DAMVIQNPRYQVTQFGKPVTLSCSQTLNHNVMYWYQQKSSQAPKLLFHYYDKDFNNEADTPDNFQSRRPNTSFCFLDIRSPGLGDTAMYLCATSLLGGGKIRNTGELFFGEGSRLTVL.

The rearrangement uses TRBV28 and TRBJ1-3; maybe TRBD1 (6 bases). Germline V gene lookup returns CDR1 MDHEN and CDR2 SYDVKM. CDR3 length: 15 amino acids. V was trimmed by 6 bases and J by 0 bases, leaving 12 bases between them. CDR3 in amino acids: CASRDRKLSGNTIYF. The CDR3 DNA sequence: TGTGCCAGCAGAGACAGGAAGCTCTCTGGAAACACCATATATTTT.

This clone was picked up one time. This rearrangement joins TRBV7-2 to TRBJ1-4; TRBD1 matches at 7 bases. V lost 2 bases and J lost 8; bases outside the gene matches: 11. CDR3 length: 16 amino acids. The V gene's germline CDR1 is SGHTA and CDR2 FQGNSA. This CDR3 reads CASSLSTQGGQEKLFF. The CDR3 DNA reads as TGTGCCAGCAGCTTATCGACCCAGGGGGGTCAGGAAAAACTGTTTTTT.

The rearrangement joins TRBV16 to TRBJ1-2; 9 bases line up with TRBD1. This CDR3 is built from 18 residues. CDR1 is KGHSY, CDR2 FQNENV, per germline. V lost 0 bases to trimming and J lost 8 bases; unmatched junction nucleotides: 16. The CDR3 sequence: CASSQSTGGGPYRVGYTF. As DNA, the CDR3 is TGTGCCAGCAGCCAATCAACAGGGGGCGGGCCGTATCGTGTAGGCTACACCTTC. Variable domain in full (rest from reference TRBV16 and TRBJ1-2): GEEVAQTPKHLVRGEGQKAKLYCAPIKGHSYVFWYQQVLKNEFKFLISFQNENVFDETGMPKERFSAKCLPNSPCSLEIQATKLEDSAVYFCASSQSTGGGPYRVGYTFGSGTRLTVV.

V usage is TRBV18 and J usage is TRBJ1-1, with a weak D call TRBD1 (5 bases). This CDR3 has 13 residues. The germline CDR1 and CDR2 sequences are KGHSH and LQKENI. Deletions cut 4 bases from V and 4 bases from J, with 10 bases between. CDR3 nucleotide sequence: TGTGCCAGCTCACGGGGCAGGGCCACTGAAGCTTTCTTT. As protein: CASSRGRATEAFF.